Below are 6 T cell receptor beta chains sequenced from a single sample in a study of Ad26.COV2.S vaccination and SARS-CoV-2 variants. Assay used: immunoSEQ multiplex PCR; TCRdb lists only in-frame clones, some missing. The sample consists of some 450,000 clones, roughly 91% of them appearing once. Treatment here: approximately 18 received Ad26.COV2.S at low or high dose, single or two shots; roughly five received placebo; per-sample allocation not given. Collection of samples fell on day 63 after the first vaccine or placebo injection. The sequences come from peripheral blood, collected in a trial of Ad26.COV2.S vaccine versus placebo. These receptor sequences come from a person between 18 and 65 years old who received the Ad26.COV2.S COVID-19 vaccine or a placebo.

There are a few counts of this clone. The rearrangement joins TRBV7-8 to TRBJ1-5; D is unclear. Per the germline V gene, CDR1 is SGHVS and CDR2 is FQNEAQ. V dropped 2 bases and J dropped 1 base, with 9 bases sitting between them. The CDR3 is 15 amino acids. The CDR3 loop reads CASSLTRGSNQPQHF. The CDR3 bases are TGTGCCAGCAGCTTAACGAGAGGGAGCAATCAGCCCCAGCATTTT.

V and J are TRBV7-2 and TRBJ2-7; 7 bases line up with TRBD2. The V gene's germline CDR1 is SGHTA and CDR2 FQGNSA. This CDR3 comprises 14 residues. J gave up 0 bases and V 8 bases, and 7 bases lay outside the gene matches. In nucleotides, the CDR3 is TGTGCCAGCCGCCCTAGCGGAGGCTCCTACGAGCAGTACTTC. Translated, it gives CASRPSGGSYEQYF. The complete variable domain, with remaining parts taken from reference TRBV7-2 and TRBJ2-7, reads GAGVSQSPSNKVTEKGKDVELRCDPISGHTALYWYRQSLGQGLEFLIYFQGNSAPDKSGLPSDRFSAERTGGSVSTLTIQRTQQEDSAVYLCASRPSGGSYEQYFGPGTRLTVT.

This rearrangement joins TRBV4-1 to TRBJ2-6; 9 positions agree with TRBD1. Germline CDR1 and CDR2: MGHRA and YSYEKL. The length of the CDR3 is 18 residues. With V trimmed by 1 base and J by 0 bases, 4 bases remained unmatched. The CDR3 coding sequence is TGCGCCAGCAGCCAAGCCGGGACAGGGCCCTCTGGGGCCAACGTCCTGACTTTC. Its protein product is CASSQAGTGPSGANVLTF.

As to this clone: The same CDR3 can be traced to other DNA sequences in this sample. J is TRBJ2-7 and V is TRBV4-2; no clear D. CDR3 length: 12 amino acids. V lost 1 base, J lost 1 base, and 2 bases lay in between. Germline V gives CDR1 LGHNA, CDR2 YNFKEQ. The DNA for the CDR3 is TGTGCCAGCAGCCAAGGTTCCTACGAGCAGTACTTC. Protein: CASSQGSYEQYF.

The chain is built from TRBV25-1 and TRBJ2-1; 7 bases are a match to TRBD2. CDR3 length equals 16 residues. Germline lookup yields CDR1 MGHDK and CDR2 SYGVNS. The trim removed 4 bases at V and 6 bases at J, leaving 12 bases unmatched. In DNA form, the CDR3 reads TGTGCCAGCAGTGCCTTAGGCGGGGGAGACGGCAATGAGCAGTTCTTC. It yields the protein CASSALGGGDGNEQFF.

This clone was counted only a few times. V and J are TRBV18 and TRBJ2-7; either TRBD1 or TRBD2 may fit D (5 bases each). Germline values: CDR1 KGHSH, CDR2 LQKENI. The CDR3 totals 19 residues. The ends were cut back, 3 bases at V and 4 bases at J, with 28 bases in the middle. CDR3 amino acids: CASSPSPGRWGPKGYEQYF. CDR3 coding DNA: TGTGCCAGCTCACCTAGCCCGGGGCGGTGGGGACCTAAGGGATACGAGCAGTACTTC.